This record looks at one TCR beta chain sequence and its context. Only in-frame clones appear in the TCRdb table, and some are missing; sequencing was by immunoSEQ multiplex PCR. Of under 25,000 clones listed, roughly 89% are singletons. The V gene end was trimmed by 5 bases and the J gene end by 7 bases; junction bases not matched to a gene: 7. The CDR3 runs to 13 residues. CDR1 is SGHDN and CDR2 is FVKESK in the germline V gene. The source of the sample is a study of blood T cell repertoires in COVID-19. The V and J genes are TRBV14 and TRBJ1-1, with TRBD1 identical over 7 bases. This TCR came from a woman in her 70s with active COVID-19. The specimen sequenced was peripheral blood. CDR3 residues: CASSYYRGNEAFF. CDR3 nucleotides: TGTGCCAGCAGCTATTACAGGGGAAATGAAGCTTTCTTT.